This entry concerns a single TCR beta chain. As yet, its antigen is unknown. This sample was taken from a study of graft-versus-host responses after intestinal transplantation. Study-wide context: Multivisceral, liver-intestinal, or isolated intestinal transplants were received by the recipients. Every recipient had anti-thymocyte globulin induction and around 3 years of tacrolimus plus steroids. Study-wide results and caveats: GvH clones occurred in recipient marrow; some first appeared in ileum or blood. Circulating GvH clones peaking coincided with falling HvG clones soon after transplant.

The CDR3 has 14 residues. CDR1 and CDR2 (germline): MNHNS, SASEGT. V lost 7 bases, J lost 1 base, and 14 bases lay in between. Sequenced by immunoSEQ multiplex PCR; TCRdb stores in-frame clones only, minus some. This table has about 100,000 clones, roughly 87% appearing once. The chain links TRBV6-1 to TRBJ2-7, with D possibly being TRBD1 (5 bases). The material was unstimulated CD4+ T cells sorted from spleen or lymph node cells, obtained before intestinal transplant. The receptor's source is a human donor who received an intestinal transplant. CDR3 residues: CASTPRDSSYEQYF. In DNA, the CDR3 is TGTGCCAGCACTCCCCGTGACAGTTCCTACGAGCAGTACTTC.